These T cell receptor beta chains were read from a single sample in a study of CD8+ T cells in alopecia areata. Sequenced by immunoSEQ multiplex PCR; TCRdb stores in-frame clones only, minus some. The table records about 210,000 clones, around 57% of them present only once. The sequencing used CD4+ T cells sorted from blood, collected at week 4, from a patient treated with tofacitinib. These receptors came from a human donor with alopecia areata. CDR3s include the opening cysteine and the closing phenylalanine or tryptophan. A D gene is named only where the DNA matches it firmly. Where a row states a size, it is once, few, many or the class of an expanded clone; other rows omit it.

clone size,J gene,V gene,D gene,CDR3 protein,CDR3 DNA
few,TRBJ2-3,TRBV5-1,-,CASSADVGHPTDTQYF,TGCGCCAGCAGCGCGGACGTGGGACACCCCACAGATACGCAGTATTTT
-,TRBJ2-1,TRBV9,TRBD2,CASSVLGSGVFNEQFF,TGTGCCAGCAGCGTATTGGGTAGCGGGGTGTTCAATGAGCAGTTCTTC
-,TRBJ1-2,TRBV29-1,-,CSVGKMDVYGYTF,TGCAGCGTCGGTAAAATGGACGTCTATGGCTACACCTTC
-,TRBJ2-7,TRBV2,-,CASSSGQPLEQYF,TGTGCCAGCAGCAGTGGACAGCCTTTAGAGCAGTACTTC
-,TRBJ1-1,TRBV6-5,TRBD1,CASSSRTSGQGTEAFF,TGTGCCAGCAGTTCCAGGACCTCGGGACAGGGGACTGAAGCTTTCTTT
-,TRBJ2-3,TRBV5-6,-,CASSLGDTQYF,TGTGCCAGCAGCTTGGGGGATACGCAGTATTTT
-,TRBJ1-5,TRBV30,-,CAWSVGQPQHF,TGTGCCTGGAGTGTAGGGCAGCCCCAGCATTTT
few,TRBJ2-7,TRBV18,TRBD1,CASSRNRGNSYEQYF,TGTGCCAGCTCACGGAACAGGGGTAACTCCTACGAGCAGTACTTC
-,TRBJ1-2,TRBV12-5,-,CASGLDMSRGYTF,TGTGCTAGTGGTTTGGACATGTCGAGGGGCTACACCTTC
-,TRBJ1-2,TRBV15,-,CATSRAQGSYGYTF,TGTGCCACCAGCAGAGCACAGGGATCCTATGGCTACACCTTC
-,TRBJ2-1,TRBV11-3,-,CASSLVFGAGEQFF,TGTGCCAGCAGCTTAGTGTTTGGCGCTGGTGAGCAGTTCTTC
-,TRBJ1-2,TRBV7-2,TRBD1,CASSEGQLYYGYTF,TGTGCCAGCAGCGAGGGACAGCTCTACTATGGCTACACCTTC
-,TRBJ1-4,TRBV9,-,CASSFSGSGKLFF,TGTGCCAGCAGCTTTTCAGGGAGCGGAAAACTGTTTTTT